These 9 T cell receptor beta chains came from one sample sequenced in a study of cytomegalovirus exposure and HLA in healthy donors. The repertoire was sequenced with immunoSEQ multiplex PCR; TCRdb's copy has only in-frame clones and lacks some. The sample consists of tens of thousands of clones, 91% of them appearing once. The sequencing sample was made of PBMCs. The receptors here all came from a man younger than 35 in good health and CMV-seronegative.

The chain recombines TRBV4-1 with TRBJ1-2; TRBD1 matches at 9 bases. CDR1 and CDR2 (germline): MGHRA, YSYEKL. The CDR3 is made up of 13 amino acids. V dropped 4 bases and J dropped 6; count of bases not matched to a gene: 3. The CDR3 nucleotides are TGCGCCAGCAGCCGAGGGGACAGGGATGGCTACACCTTC. It translates to CASSRGDRDGYTF.

The genes are TRBV15 and TRBJ1-5; no reliable D call. Germline CDR1 LNHNV, CDR2 YYDKDF (reference sequence). V lost 0 bases to trimming and J lost 10 bases, with 13 bases between them. The CDR3 is made up of 14 amino acids. This CDR3 reads CATSRDLAVSPQHF. CDR3 coding DNA: TGTGCCACCAGCAGAGATCTGGCTGTCTCTCCCCAGCATTTT.

The chain employs TRBV7-2 and TRBJ1-2, with D unresolved. The V gene lost 4 bases and the J gene lost 7 bases, with 7 bases spanning the gap. The CDR3 extends over 11 amino acids. CDR1 is SGHTA and CDR2 is FQGNSA in the germline V gene. The chain's CDR3 is CASSSSGGYTF. The CDR3 DNA sequence: TGTGCCAGCAGCTCCTCCGGTGGCTACACCTTC.

The rearrangement uses TRBV7-2 and TRBJ2-6; the D gene is possibly TRBD1 (5 bases). Between the trimmed V and J ends, which lost 2 bases and 4 bases, there was a span of 21 bases. Per the germline V gene, CDR1 is SGHTA and CDR2 is FQGNSA. The CDR3 length is 19 residues. The CDR3 DNA follows: TGTGCCAGCAGCTTACACGGACACCACATCATGGGAGGGGCCAACGTCCTGACTTTC. This encodes CASSLHGHHIMGGANVLTF.

This clone was detected only a few times. This chain connects TRBV9 to TRBJ2-2; no firm D call. This CDR3 region has 16 residues. The germline V gene has CDR1 SGDLS and CDR2 YYNGEE. With 6 bases removed from V and 0 bases from J, the gap between germline ends came to 15 bases. CDR3 nucleotides: TGTGCCAGCACGCCACAAACACCAGCGAACACCGGGGAGCTGTTTTTT. Protein sequence: CASTPQTPANTGELFF.

This clone was seen only once. The chain recombines TRBV27 with TRBJ2-6; TRBD1 aligns across 8 bases. Trimming removed 5 bases from V and 3 bases from J; junction bases left unmatched: 9. From germline, CDR1 is MNHEY and CDR2 SMNVEV (reference sequence). The CDR3 runs 17 residues. The CDR3 spells CASSPGTGPYGANVLTF. CDR3 DNA sequence: TGTGCCAGCAGTCCGGGGACAGGACCGTATGGGGCCAACGTCCTGACTTTC.

This clone qualifies as medium-sized. One end of the junction is discordant with germline, which a read error may explain. CDR3 DNA sequence: TGTGCTAGCAGAAGGGGGCCCCGGGGAATGTCAGATACGCAGTATTTT. It yields the protein CASRRGPRGMSDTQYF. The gene calls are TRBV7-7 and TRBJ2-3; 7 bases map to TRBD1. Looked up from germline, CDR1 is SSHAT and CDR2 is FNYEAQ (reference sequence). The CDR3 contains 16 residues.

The chain has TRBV5-6 and TRBJ1-4, with a weak D call TRBD1 (5 bases). The CDR3 length is 14 residues. CDR1 and CDR2 (germline): SGHDT, YYEEEE. V was shortened by 4 bases and J by 8 bases, with 15 bases between the two germline ends. CDR3 bases: TGTGCCAGCAGCGTTGGCGGGGGAGGGGAAAAACTGTTTTTT. Encoded protein: CASSVGGGGEKLFF.

The chain joins TRBV7-9 to TRBJ1-2; TRBD1 matches 7 bases. The CDR3 has 15 residues. CDR1 is SEHNR and CDR2 is FQNEAQ in the germline V gene (reference sequence). The V and J ends lost 4 bases and 7 bases, in that order; junction bases with no gene match: 12. DNA of the CDR3: TGTGCCAGCAGCTCCCACCGGGACAGTTTGGGTGGCTACACCTTC. This translates into CASSSHRDSLGGYTF.